This is a list of T cell receptor beta chains from one sample in a study of regulatory T cells in long-lasting Graves disease. TCRdb redid the calling of the multiplex PCR reads with MiXCR, one entry per CDR3 protein. Here the sample spans about 620,000 distinct CDR3 sequences, 15% to 20% being singletons. This sample was shared with a second study, whose subject was T cells in Graves' hyperthyroidism and ophthalmopathy.

Sequencing was performed on peripheral blood mononuclear cells (PBMCs), taken at new diagnosis, from a patient treated with antithyroid drugs. These receptors originate from a woman in her twenties or thirties with Graves disease. Each CDR3 is given with its conserved first and last residue. The D gene is left open where the match is weak. A clone size is listed for some rows: how often the clone was seen (once, few, many), or a class if it is expanded.

V gene: TRBV15; clone size: many; D gene: .; J gene: TRBJ1-5; CDR3 DNA: TGTGCCACCAGCGGGGGTCGGAGCAATCAGCCCCAGCATTTT; CDR3 protein: CATSGGRSNQPQHF
V gene: TRBV3-1; clone size: many; D gene: .; J gene: TRBJ2-7; CDR3 DNA: TGTGCCAGCAGGCGGGGAGGTGACTCCTACGAGCAGTACTTC; CDR3 protein: CASRRGGDSYEQYF
V gene: TRBV12-3/TRBV12-4; clone size: many; D gene: .; J gene: TRBJ2-5; CDR3 DNA: TGTGCCAGCAGCCGCGTAAACCCGGGACTTTGGGAGGCAGAGACCCAGTACTTC; CDR3 protein: CASSRVNPGLWEAETQYF
V gene: TRBV2; clone size: .; D gene: .; J gene: TRBJ2-5; CDR3 DNA: TGTGCCAGCAGTGCCGGGCCCCCACAAGAGACCCAGTACTTC; CDR3 protein: CASSAGPPQETQYF
V gene: TRBV7-8; clone size: many; D gene: .; J gene: TRBJ2-1; CDR3 DNA: TGTGCCAGCAGCTTAGAAGCAAACTCCGGGCTCAACAATGAGCAGTTCTTC; CDR3 protein: CASSLEANSGLNNEQFF
V gene: TRBV24-1; clone size: few; D gene: .; J gene: TRBJ2-5; CDR3 DNA: TGTGCCACCAGTGATACCCGGACGGCCCAAGAGACCCAGTACTTC; CDR3 protein: CATSDTRTAQETQYF
V gene: TRBV28; clone size: few; D gene: TRBD1; J gene: TRBJ1-4; CDR3 DNA: TGTGCCAGCAGCACGGCGACAGGGGAACGGACTGAAAAACTGTTTTTT; CDR3 protein: CASSTATGERTEKLFF
V gene: TRBV6-1; clone size: many; D gene: TRBD1; J gene: TRBJ2-7; CDR3 DNA: TGTGCCAGCAGCCGGGACAGGGGAGCCGAGCAGTACTTC; CDR3 protein: CASSRDRGAEQYF
V gene: TRBV12-3/TRBV12-4; clone size: many; D gene: .; J gene: TRBJ2-3; CDR3 DNA: TGTGCCAGCCGACCGGGACTCTCGCTTGGCACAGATACGCAGTATTTT; CDR3 protein: CASRPGLSLGTDTQYF
V gene: TRBV11-2; clone size: many; D gene: .; J gene: TRBJ2-1; CDR3 DNA: TGTGCCAGCAGCTCCACAGCCCATGAGCAGTTCTTC; CDR3 protein: CASSSTAHEQFF
V gene: TRBV28; clone size: many; D gene: TRBD2; J gene: TRBJ2-7; CDR3 DNA: TGTGCCAGCAGCCTTAGCGGGAGGACATTCTACGAGCAGTACTTC; CDR3 protein: CASSLSGRTFYEQYF
V gene: TRBV2; clone size: many; D gene: .; J gene: TRBJ2-3; CDR3 DNA: TGTGCCAGCAGTGTTTCCGACTTATACACAGATACGCAGTATTTT; CDR3 protein: CASSVSDLYTDTQYF
V gene: TRBV27; clone size: many; D gene: TRBD2; J gene: TRBJ2-7; CDR3 DNA: TGTGCCAGCAGCCCAGGACTAGCGGGCCTCTCCTACGAGCAGTACTTC; CDR3 protein: CASSPGLAGLSYEQYF
V gene: TRBV28; clone size: .; D gene: TRBD1; J gene: TRBJ1-3; CDR3 DNA: TGTGCCAGCAGCGGGTGGGGACAGGGAAACACCATATATTTT; CDR3 protein: CASSGWGQGNTIYF
V gene: TRBV6-5; clone size: few; D gene: .; J gene: TRBJ1-4; CDR3 DNA: TGTGCCAGCAGTTTAGAGAGATTCCTGTTTTTT; CDR3 protein: CASSLERFLFF
V gene: TRBV19; clone size: many; D gene: TRBD2; J gene: TRBJ2-5; CDR3 DNA: TGTGCCAGTAGCGACGGCGGGGGTGAGACCCAGTACTTC; CDR3 protein: CASSDGGGETQYF
V gene: TRBV27; clone size: .; D gene: TRBD1; J gene: TRBJ1-2; CDR3 DNA: TGTGCCAGCAGTTTATCGGACAGGGTCGCGCATGGCTACACCTTC; CDR3 protein: CASSLSDRVAHGYTF
V gene: TRBV15; clone size: .; D gene: .; J gene: TRBJ2-1; CDR3 DNA: TGTGCCACCAGCAGATCAGGGGACTACAATGAGCAGTTCTTC; CDR3 protein: CATSRSGDYNEQFF
V gene: TRBV2; clone size: many; D gene: .; J gene: TRBJ2-1; CDR3 DNA: TGTGCCAGCAGTGAAGTTACTTCCAATGAGCAGTTCTTC; CDR3 protein: CASSEVTSNEQFF
V gene: TRBV29-1; clone size: many; D gene: TRBD1; J gene: TRBJ2-7; CDR3 DNA: TGCAGCGTTGAGGTCAGGGACAGGGGGTTCCACGAGCAGTACTTC; CDR3 protein: CSVEVRDRGFHEQYF
V gene: TRBV3-1; clone size: .; D gene: .; J gene: TRBJ2-1; CDR3 DNA: TGTGCCAGCAGCCAAGAAATAAGTCATGAGCAGTTCTTC; CDR3 protein: CASSQEISHEQFF
V gene: TRBV28; clone size: many; D gene: .; J gene: TRBJ1-1; CDR3 DNA: TGTGCCAGCAGTTTTGTGAACACTGAAGCTTTCTTT; CDR3 protein: CASSFVNTEAFF
V gene: TRBV12-3/TRBV12-4; clone size: many; D gene: TRBD1; J gene: TRBJ1-2; CDR3 DNA: TGTGCCAGCATGGTACAGGGGGCGGCTTATGGCTACACCTTC; CDR3 protein: CASMVQGAAYGYTF
V gene: TRBV28; clone size: many; D gene: .; J gene: TRBJ1-1; CDR3 DNA: TGTGCCAGCAGGGGACCGGGGGGCGCGGACACTGAAGCTTTCTTT; CDR3 protein: CASRGPGGADTEAFF
V gene: TRBV20-1; clone size: .; D gene: .; J gene: TRBJ1-5; CDR3 DNA: TGCAGTGCTATCTCGGGAAGTCAGCCCCAGCATTTT; CDR3 protein: CSAISGSQPQHF
V gene: TRBV2; clone size: .; D gene: .; J gene: TRBJ1-2; CDR3 DNA: TGTGCCAGCAGACCGGGACCCCGAGATGACTACACCTTC; CDR3 protein: CASRPGPRDDYTF
V gene: TRBV7-8; clone size: .; D gene: .; J gene: TRBJ2-3; CDR3 DNA: TGTGCCAGCAGCGCGTCCGGAACGACAGATACGCAGTATTTT; CDR3 protein: CASSASGTTDTQYF
V gene: TRBV7-7; clone size: many; D gene: TRBD2; J gene: TRBJ2-2; CDR3 DNA: TGTGCTAGCAGCTTAGGGACTAACGGGGAGCTGTTTTTT; CDR3 protein: CASSLGTNGELFF
V gene: TRBV30; clone size: few; D gene: .; J gene: TRBJ2-7; CDR3 DNA: TGTGCCTGGAGCCCAGGGCTTCCCTACGAGCAGTACTTC; CDR3 protein: CAWSPGLPYEQYF
V gene: TRBV5-1; clone size: many; D gene: TRBD1; J gene: TRBJ1-1; CDR3 DNA: TGCGCCAGCAGCTTGGACCCAGGGGGCGGCACTGAAGCTTTCTTT; CDR3 protein: CASSLDPGGGTEAFF
V gene: TRBV2; clone size: many; D gene: .; J gene: TRBJ1-1; CDR3 DNA: TGTGCCAGCATAGCCAAGGGCAGCGACACTGAAGCTTTCTTT; CDR3 protein: CASIAKGSDTEAFF
V gene: TRBV6-2/TRBV6-3; clone size: .; D gene: .; J gene: TRBJ1-6; CDR3 DNA: TGTGCCAGCAGTTACTTGGGCAATTCACCCCTCCACTTT; CDR3 protein: CASSYLGNSPLHF
V gene: TRBV20-1; clone size: few; D gene: .; J gene: TRBJ2-3; CDR3 DNA: TGCAGTGCTAGAGATAACCGGGAAGATACGCAGTATTTT; CDR3 protein: CSARDNREDTQYF
V gene: TRBV27; clone size: .; D gene: TRBD2; J gene: TRBJ2-1; CDR3 DNA: TGTGCCAGCAGTCTTCCCGCTAGCGGGTCCCACAATGAGCAGTTCTTC; CDR3 protein: CASSLPASGSHNEQFF
V gene: TRBV2; clone size: .; D gene: .; J gene: TRBJ2-5; CDR3 DNA: TGTGCCAGCAGCGGGTACACCCCAATGGAGACCCAGTACTTC; CDR3 protein: CASSGYTPMETQYF
V gene: TRBV2; clone size: many; D gene: .; J gene: TRBJ1-1; CDR3 DNA: TGTGCCAGCAGTCCTCTTAGAGGGAACACTGAAGCTTTCTTT; CDR3 protein: CASSPLRGNTEAFF
V gene: TRBV28; clone size: .; D gene: TRBD1; J gene: TRBJ1-1; CDR3 DNA: TGTGCCAGCAGTTGGCTCGACAGGGGGCGGCTTGCGGACACTGAAGCTTTCTTT; CDR3 protein: CASSWLDRGRLADTEAFF
V gene: TRBV28; clone size: few; D gene: .; J gene: TRBJ1-1; CDR3 DNA: TGTGCCAGCAGCTTTCTCCGAGCCGGGGGGACTGAAGCTTTCTTT; CDR3 protein: CASSFLRAGGTEAFF
V gene: TRBV2; clone size: many; D gene: .; J gene: TRBJ1-5; CDR3 DNA: TGTGCCAGCAGCCTGGACATCTTTAATCAGCCCCAGCATTTT; CDR3 protein: CASSLDIFNQPQHF
V gene: TRBV7-2; clone size: many; D gene: TRBD2; J gene: TRBJ2-3; CDR3 DNA: TGTGCCAGCAGGCCCGAGGCGGGAGAGTTCACAGATACGCAGTATTTT; CDR3 protein: CASRPEAGEFTDTQYF
V gene: TRBV30; clone size: many; D gene: .; J gene: TRBJ1-1; CDR3 DNA: TGTGCCTGGAGTGTACACTCGACCGACGCAGCTTTCTTT; CDR3 protein: CAWSVHSTDAAFF